These T cell receptor beta chains were read from a single sample in a study of T cell responses to AZD1222 COVID-19 vaccine. This table comes from immunoSEQ multiplex PCR, and its TCRdb copy is limited to in-frame clones, with some not included. Of 130,000 to 150,000 clones in the sample, roughly 90% are singletons; the top ten hold roughly 1.8%. The sequencing here drew on peripheral blood, taken 28 days after the second AZD1222 dose. The receptors here all came from an adult who received the AZD1222 COVID-19 vaccine. The CDR3 runs from the conserved cysteine through the conserved F or W. Each record gives: CDR3 protein, CDR3 DNA, D gene, clone size, V gene, J gene. The D gene is left open where the match is weak. Clone size is not always given. Where it is, it says once, few, many or a class for expanded clones.

CDR3: CASSQGLFYGSASYEQYF
DNA: TGCGCCAGCAGCCAAGGACTCTTTTACGGGAGTGCGTCCTACGAGCAGTACTTC
D: .
size: .
V: TRBV4-3
J: TRBJ2-7

CDR3: CASSQTSGLTDTQYF
DNA: TGCGCCAGCAGCCAGACTAGCGGACTCACAGATACGCAGTATTTT
D: TRBD2
size: once
V: TRBV4-3
J: TRBJ2-3

CDR3: CASSLGGAADPHGYTF
DNA: TGCGCCAGCAGCTTGGGGGGAGCGGCAGACCCTCATGGCTACACCTTC
D: .
size: .
V: TRBV5-1
J: TRBJ1-2

CDR3: CAWSVYGRSSYNSPLHF
DNA: TGTGCCTGGAGTGTATATGGGAGGAGCTCCTATAATTCACCCCTCCACTTT
D: .
size: .
V: TRBV30
J: TRBJ1-6

CDR3: CAISGTGFQETQYF
DNA: TGTGCCATCAGTGGGACAGGGTTCCAAGAGACCCAGTACTTC
D: TRBD1
size: few
V: TRBV10-3
J: TRBJ2-5

CDR3: CASSVGVQSIDEQFF
DNA: TGTGCCAGCAGCGTAGGGGTTCAAAGTATCGATGAGCAGTTCTTC
D: .
size: .
V: TRBV9
J: TRBJ2-1

CDR3: CASSHAGTNYGYTF
DNA: TGTGCCAGCAGTCACGCGGGAACAAACTATGGCTACACCTTC
D: .
size: .
V: TRBV3-1/TRBV3-2
J: TRBJ1-2

CDR3: CAWSVDTYGYTF
DNA: TGTGCCTGGAGTGTGGACACTTATGGCTACACCTTC
D: .
size: .
V: TRBV30
J: TRBJ1-2

CDR3: CASSLGQGSYEQYF
DNA: TGTGCCAGCAGCTTGGGGCAGGGGTCCTACGAGCAGTACTTC
D: .
size: .
V: TRBV5-6
J: TRBJ2-7

CDR3: CASSQDIRDTDTQYF
DNA: TGCGCCAGCAGCCAAGATATCAGGGACACAGATACGCAGTATTTT
D: .
size: .
V: TRBV4-1
J: TRBJ2-3

CDR3: CSVGLGQGGDGYTF
DNA: TGCAGCGTTGGACTGGGACAGGGGGGAGACGGCTACACCTTC
D: TRBD1
size: .
V: TRBV29-1
J: TRBJ1-2

CDR3: CASSQALSDYNEQFF
DNA: TGCGCCAGCAGCCAAGCGTTGTCCGATTACAATGAGCAGTTCTTC
D: .
size: many
V: TRBV4-3
J: TRBJ2-1

CDR3: CASSKMGRSPPVMNTEAFF
DNA: TGTGCCAGCAGCAAAATGGGCAGGAGCCCACCGGTAATGAACACTGAAGCTTTCTTT
D: .
size: .
V: TRBV21-1
J: TRBJ1-1

CDR3: CASSSELAELSDEQYF
DNA: TGTGCCAGTAGTAGCGAACTAGCGGAACTTTCGGACGAGCAGTACTTC
D: TRBD2
size: .
V: TRBV19
J: TRBJ2-7

CDR3: CASSFRGEKLFF
DNA: TGTGCCAGCAGTTTCCGGGGGGAAAAACTGTTTTTT
D: .
size: .
V: TRBV28
J: TRBJ1-4

CDR3: CASSLAAGDLTEAFF
DNA: TGTGCCAGCAGCTTAGCAGCGGGGGACCTAACTGAAGCTTTCTTT
D: .
size: few
V: TRBV11-1
J: TRBJ1-1

CDR3: CASSRTDREGYGYTF
DNA: TGTGCCAGCAGCCGAACCGACAGGGAAGGGTATGGCTACACCTTC
D: TRBD1
size: .
V: TRBV5-6
J: TRBJ1-2

CDR3: CASSPPKGPIYEQYF
DNA: TGTGCCAGCTCACCACCAAAGGGGCCAATCTACGAGCAGTACTTC
D: .
size: .
V: TRBV18
J: TRBJ2-7

CDR3: CASSPGTSGRDLTF
DNA: TGCGCCAGCAGCCCTGGAACTAGCGGGAGGGACCTGACTTTC
D: TRBD2
size: .
V: TRBV5-1
J: TRBJ2-6

CDR3: CASTRTGNEAFF
DNA: TGTGCCAGCACTCGAACAGGAAATGAAGCTTTCTTT
D: .
size: once
V: TRBV7-9
J: TRBJ1-1

CDR3: CASSLRTGWSYEQYF
DNA: TGTGCCAGCAGTCTGCGGACAGGGTGGTCCTACGAGCAGTACTTC
D: TRBD1
size: .
V: TRBV28
J: TRBJ2-7

CDR3: CSVEVRLNTEAFF
DNA: TGCAGCGTTGAGGTGCGGCTGAACACTGAAGCTTTCTTT
D: .
size: .
V: TRBV29-1
J: TRBJ1-1

CDR3: CASTRRGLGEKLFF
DNA: TGTGCCAGCACCAGACGGGGGCTGGGTGAAAAACTGTTTTTT
D: .
size: .
V: TRBV2
J: TRBJ1-4

CDR3: CASSSGLAGAKVGELFF
DNA: TGTGCCAGCAGCTCAGGACTAGCGGGAGCTAAGGTCGGGGAGCTGTTTTTT
D: TRBD2
size: .
V: TRBV9
J: TRBJ2-2

CDR3: CASSETSGSSDTQYF
DNA: TGTGCCAGCAGTGAGACTAGCGGGAGTTCAGATACGCAGTATTTT
D: TRBD2
size: medium-sized
V: TRBV6-4
J: TRBJ2-3

CDR3: CASREGLGVYEQYF
DNA: TGTGCCAGTAGGGAGGGACTAGGAGTCTACGAGCAGTACTTC
D: TRBD2
size: .
V: TRBV6-5
J: TRBJ2-7

CDR3: CASSGDAGTALNPQFF
DNA: TGTGCCAGCAGTGGAGACGCCGGGACGGCCTTAAACCCTCAGTTCTTC
D: .
size: .
V: TRBV6-4
J: TRBJ2-1

CDR3: CASTSGAGGRVKDTQYF
DNA: TGCGCCAGCACCTCCGGAGCGGGAGGACGTGTAAAAGATACGCAGTATTTT
D: TRBD2
size: once
V: TRBV5-1
J: TRBJ2-3

CDR3: CASSITGGLAAPRLSQYF
DNA: TGTGCCAGTAGTATCACCGGGGGACTAGCGGCGCCCAGATTATCGCAGTATTTT
D: TRBD2
size: .
V: TRBV19
J: TRBJ2-3

CDR3: CASSFGGYQETQYF
DNA: TGCGCCAGCAGCTTCGGCGGGTACCAAGAGACCCAGTACTTC
D: .
size: once
V: TRBV5-1
J: TRBJ2-5

CDR3: CASSILAGGTDTQYF
DNA: TGTGCCAGCAGTATACTAGCGGGGGGCACAGATACGCAGTATTTT
D: TRBD2
size: once
V: TRBV28
J: TRBJ2-3

CDR3: CASSTQFRDRGNQPQHF
DNA: TGTGCCAGCAGCACCCAATTCCGGGACAGGGGCAACCAGCCCCAGCATTTT
D: .
size: .
V: TRBV21-1
J: TRBJ1-5

CDR3: CASSHPNTEAFF
DNA: TGTGCCAGCAGTCATCCGAACACTGAAGCTTTCTTT
D: .
size: .
V: TRBV6-2/TRBV6-3
J: TRBJ1-1

CDR3: CASRGQGASEKLFF
DNA: TGCGCCAGCAGAGGACAGGGGGCGAGTGAAAAACTGTTTTTT
D: TRBD1
size: .
V: TRBV5-1
J: TRBJ1-4

CDR3: CASRRPNTEAFF
DNA: TGTGCCAGCCGGAGACCTAACACTGAAGCTTTCTTT
D: .
size: .
V: TRBV2
J: TRBJ1-1

CDR3: CASSPNAGMGTEAFF
DNA: TGTGCCAGCAGCCCCAACGCGGGGATGGGCACTGAAGCTTTCTTT
D: .
size: .
V: TRBV13
J: TRBJ1-1

CDR3: CAWTRFSDTQYF
DNA: TGTGCCTGGACGAGGTTCTCAGATACGCAGTATTTT
D: .
size: once
V: TRBV30
J: TRBJ2-3

CDR3: CASSSRGAGTGELFF
DNA: TGTGCCAGCAGCTCGCGGGGGGCGGGAACCGGGGAGCTGTTTTTT
D: TRBD2
size: .
V: TRBV5-4
J: TRBJ2-2

CDR3: CASSQYEDGYTF
DNA: TGTGCCAGCAGCCAATATGAGGATGGCTACACCTTC
D: .
size: .
V: TRBV3-1/TRBV3-2
J: TRBJ1-2

CDR3: CASSVQGNYGYTF
DNA: TGTGCCAGCAGCGTACAGGGCAACTATGGCTACACCTTC
D: .
size: .
V: TRBV9
J: TRBJ1-2

CDR3: CASSQDLSLGGSGEKLFF
DNA: TGCGCCAGCAGCCAAGATCTGTCATTAGGGGGTTCCGGTGAAAAACTGTTTTTT
D: .
size: .
V: TRBV4-1
J: TRBJ1-4

CDR3: CASSLAGGGPQVPVGQETQYF
DNA: TGCGCCAGCAGCTTGGCGGGAGGGGGACCCCAGGTCCCTGTCGGCCAAGAGACCCAGTACTTC
D: TRBD2
size: .
V: TRBV5-1
J: TRBJ2-5

CDR3: CASSPDRYQPQHF
DNA: TGTGCCAGCAGCCCGGACAGGTATCAGCCCCAGCATTTT
D: TRBD1
size: .
V: TRBV7-2
J: TRBJ1-5

CDR3: CASSQEQSRNTEAFF
DNA: TGTGCCAGCAGCCAAGAGCAGAGCCGAAACACTGAAGCTTTCTTT
D: .
size: .
V: TRBV4-2
J: TRBJ1-1

CDR3: CASSQDPPGRNTEAFF
DNA: TGCGCCAGCAGCCAAGACCCCCCCGGCAGGAACACTGAAGCTTTCTTT
D: .
size: .
V: TRBV4-3
J: TRBJ1-1

CDR3: CRDAQRYGYTF
DNA: TGTCGGGACGCTCAAAGATATGGCTACACCTTC
D: .
size: once
V: TRBV19
J: TRBJ1-2

CDR3: CASSQGPYGSGELFF
DNA: TGCGCCAGCAGCCAGGGCCCGTATGGGTCCGGGGAGCTGTTTTTT
D: .
size: .
V: TRBV4-1
J: TRBJ2-2

CDR3: CASSPTVQGNYGYTF
DNA: TGTGCCAGCTCACCGACGGTACAGGGGAACTATGGCTACACCTTC
D: TRBD1
size: once
V: TRBV18
J: TRBJ1-2

CDR3: CASSLFQYEAFF
DNA: TGTGCCAGCAGCTTATTCCAGTATGAAGCTTTCTTT
D: .
size: .
V: TRBV7-9
J: TRBJ1-1

CDR3: CASSPPVGHTAYSNQPQHF
DNA: TGTGCCAGCAGTCCGCCAGTAGGGCATACAGCTTATAGCAATCAGCCCCAGCATTTT
D: .
size: .
V: TRBV28
J: TRBJ1-5

CDR3: CASSPRQGQGPLHF
DNA: TGTGCCAGCAGCCCCCGACAGGGCCAGGGGCCCCTCCACTTT
D: TRBD1
size: .
V: TRBV3-1/TRBV3-2
J: TRBJ1-6

CDR3: CASSWGDRSAYGYTF
DNA: TGCGCCAGCAGCTGGGGGGACAGATCAGCCTATGGCTACACCTTC
D: TRBD1
size: .
V: TRBV5-1
J: TRBJ1-2

CDR3: CAWGVGALKISQYF
DNA: TGTGCCTGGGGCGTGGGGGCCCTCAAAATATCGCAGTACTTC
D: .
size: few
V: TRBV30
J: TRBJ2-5

CDR3: CASSEGGPFYSNQPQHF
DNA: TGTGCCAGCAGTGAAGGGGGACCTTTTTATAGCAATCAGCCCCAGCATTTT
D: .
size: .
V: TRBV2
J: TRBJ1-5

CDR3: CASSPLTSRSYNEQFF
DNA: TGTGCCAGCAGCCCGCTGACGAGCCGCTCCTACAATGAGCAGTTCTTC
D: .
size: .
V: TRBV14
J: TRBJ2-1

CDR3: CAISSLSSGNTIYF
DNA: TGTGCCATCAGTTCTCTGAGCTCTGGAAACACCATATATTTT
D: .
size: .
V: TRBV10-3
J: TRBJ1-3

CDR3: CASSYRGLDQPQHF
DNA: TGTGCCAGCAGTTACAGGGGGCTTGATCAGCCCCAGCATTTT
D: TRBD1
size: .
V: TRBV6-5
J: TRBJ1-5

CDR3: CASSQEASRGRYNEQFF
DNA: TGCGCCAGCAGCCAAGAAGCGAGTAGAGGGAGGTACAATGAGCAGTTCTTC
D: .
size: .
V: TRBV4-3
J: TRBJ2-1

CDR3: CASSFLGQGAYNEQFF
DNA: TGTGCCAGCAGTTTTCTCGGACAGGGGGCCTACAATGAGCAGTTCTTC
D: TRBD1
size: .
V: TRBV28
J: TRBJ2-1